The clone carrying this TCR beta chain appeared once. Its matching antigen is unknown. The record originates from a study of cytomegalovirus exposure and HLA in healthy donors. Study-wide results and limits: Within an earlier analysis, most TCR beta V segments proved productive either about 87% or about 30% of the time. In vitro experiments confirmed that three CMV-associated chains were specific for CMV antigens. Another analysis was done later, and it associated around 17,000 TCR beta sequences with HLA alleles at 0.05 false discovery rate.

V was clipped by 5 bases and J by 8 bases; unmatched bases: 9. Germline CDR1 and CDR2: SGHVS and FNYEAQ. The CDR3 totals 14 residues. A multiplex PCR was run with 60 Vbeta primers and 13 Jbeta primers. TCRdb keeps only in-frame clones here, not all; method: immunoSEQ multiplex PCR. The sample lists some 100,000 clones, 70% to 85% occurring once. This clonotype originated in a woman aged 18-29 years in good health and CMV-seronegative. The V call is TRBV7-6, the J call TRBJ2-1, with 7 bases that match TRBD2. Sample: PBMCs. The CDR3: CASSGLVAGDEQFF. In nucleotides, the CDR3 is TGTGCCAGCAGCGGACTAGTCGCAGGCGATGAGCAGTTCTTC.